This section outlines one TCR beta chain sequence together with its context. What it binds is not known. The data were obtained in a study of T cell responses to AZD1222 COVID-19 vaccine. Study observations and caveats: Every sample of the repertoires postdated the peak T cell response.

V was clipped by 8 bases and J by 5 bases, with 12 bases between them. The CDR3 runs to 12 residues. Per the germline V gene, CDR1 is MNHEY and CDR2 is SVGAGI. TCRdb's table, derived via immunoSEQ multiplex PCR, lists solely in-frame clones and lacks some. The top ten hold 3.7% of the sample, which has approximately 100,000 clones, 85% to 90% seen once. The material was peripheral blood, obtained on day 0 of AZD1222 vaccination. This chain links TRBV6-5 with TRBJ1-2, with D perhaps matching TRBD1 (5 bases). The TCR originated in an adult in good health. CDR3 DNA: TGTGCCAGCGGAACAGGTTATTATGGCTACACCTTC. Encoded protein: CASGTGYYGYTF.